A selection of T cell receptor beta chains follows, all from one sample in a study of naive and memory T cell subsets. TCRdb ran MiXCR on the 5' RACE reads and lists one entry per CDR3 protein. The data contain more than 45,000 distinct CDR3 sequences, 4% to 5% of them singletons. These receptors were taken from a female donor in good health. Each CDR3 is given with its conserved first and last residue. Each record gives: clone size, J gene, D gene, V gene, CDR3 DNA, CDR3 protein. A D gene is named only where the DNA matches it firmly. Clone size is shown for a subset of rows, as once, few, many or a class of expanded clone.

>many|TRBJ2-5|-|TRBV29-1
TGCAGCGTTGATCCCCCCACGGCGAGTGAGACCCAGTACTTC
CSVDPPTASETQYF
>-|TRBJ1-3|-|TRBV9
TGTGCCAGCAGCCCCATCGGGGTACTAAGCTCTGGAAACACCATATATTTT
CASSPIGVLSSGNTIYF
>many|TRBJ2-7|-|TRBV11-1
TGTGCCAGCAGCCTGACTAGAGTTAACGAGCAGTACTTC
CASSLTRVNEQYF
>many|TRBJ1-2|-|TRBV28
TGTGCCAGCAGTTTGAGAAGGGCCTATGGCTACACCTTC
CASSLRRAYGYTF
>many|TRBJ2-7|TRBD1|TRBV29-1
TGCAGCGTTGAGTCCCGGGACAGTTACGAGCAGTACTTC
CSVESRDSYEQYF
>-|TRBJ2-3|-|TRBV7-2
TGTGCCAGCAGCTTAGGGATAGCGCCCGGGCGACCAGATACGCAGTATTTT
CASSLGIAPGRPDTQYF
>many|TRBJ2-2|-|TRBV7-3
TGTGCCAGCAGCCTATTACCCGGGACTAACACCGGGGAGCTGTTTTTT
CASSLLPGTNTGELFF
>many|TRBJ2-3|-|TRBV20-1
TGCAGTGCTAGAGATCGGCTAGCTCTCGGTAGAGATACGCAGTATTTT
CSARDRLALGRDTQYF
>many|TRBJ1-4|-|TRBV27
TGTGCCAGCAGTAAACCGACGGGAGAAAAACTGTTTTTT
CASSKPTGEKLFF
>many|TRBJ2-1|TRBD2|TRBV19
TGTGCCAGTAGTTCCTGGAGCGGGATAGGAAATGAGCAGTTCTTC
CASSSWSGIGNEQFF
>many|TRBJ1-1|-|TRBV29-1
TGCAGCGTTGAAGGGTTGGCAGGCCCCCGAGGTACTGAAGCTTTCTTT
CSVEGLAGPRGTEAFF